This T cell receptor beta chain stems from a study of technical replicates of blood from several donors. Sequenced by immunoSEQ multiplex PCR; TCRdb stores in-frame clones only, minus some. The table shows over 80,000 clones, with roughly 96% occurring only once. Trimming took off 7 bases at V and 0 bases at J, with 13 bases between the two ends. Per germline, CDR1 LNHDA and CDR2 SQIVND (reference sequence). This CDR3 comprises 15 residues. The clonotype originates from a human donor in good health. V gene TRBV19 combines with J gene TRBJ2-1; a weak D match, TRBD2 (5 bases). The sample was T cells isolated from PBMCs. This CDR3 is CASTRNGNSYNEQFF. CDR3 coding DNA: TGTGCCAGTACCAGAAACGGGAACTCCTACAATGAGCAGTTCTTC.